Listed below are T cell receptor beta chains from one sample, sequenced in a study of blood T cell repertoires in COVID-19. The method was immunoSEQ multiplex PCR; TCRdb's version includes in-frame clones alone and lacks a portion of them. The sample gives around 100,000 clones, around 87% of which show up once; 4.9% is in the top ten. The sequenced sample consisted of peripheral blood. The receptors were sampled from a woman of 80 years or more with acute or convalescent COVID-19. The CDR3 runs from the conserved cysteine through the conserved F or W. Some rows mark clone size as missing; the rest say once, few, many or name a class of expanded clone.

j_gene | abundance | v_gene | len | CDR3aa
TRBJ2-2 | once | TRBV18 | 18 | CASSPVPGTPTAPGELFF
TRBJ2-7 | few | TRBV4-2 | 16 | CASSQGVGGVVYEQYF
TRBJ1-1 | once | TRBV19 | 19 | CASSTRSTGVFLMNTEAFF
TRBJ2-3 | once | TRBV7-2 | 15 | CASSSGGYRTDTQYF
TRBJ2-1 | - | TRBV4-3 | 16 | CASSQNQGAGYNEQFF
TRBJ1-2 | few | TRBV28 | 13 | CASGPGQIYGYTF
TRBJ2-5 | - | TRBV20-1 | 14 | CSASTGRGKETQYF
TRBJ1-5 | - | TRBV7-2 | 15 | CASSATGNSNQPQHF
TRBJ2-1 | - | TRBV19 | 16 | CASSIGRPSGASEQFF
TRBJ1-1 | - | TRBV6-1 | 14 | CASSESWGGAEAFF
TRBJ2-7 | - | TRBV5-4 | 14 | CASSLTGGRYEQYF
TRBJ1-2 | - | TRBV19 | 16 | CASSLPQLTGIYGYTF
TRBJ2-1 | - | TRBV12-3/TRBV12-4 | 12 | CASSFVAGEQFF
TRBJ2-1 | - | TRBV19 | 13 | CASSITGSSEQFF
TRBJ2-7 | - | TRBV14 | 13 | CASSQMGGYEQYF
TRBJ1-1 | - | TRBV5-1 | 14 | CASSFQTGYTEAFF
TRBJ2-1 | - | TRBV28 | 13 | CASTQGGRNEQFF
TRBJ2-7 | once | TRBV19 | 12 | CASSKEGREQYF
TRBJ2-3 | - | TRBV3-1/TRBV3-2 | 15 | CASSQSGSLTDTQYF
TRBJ2-7 | - | TRBV6-2/TRBV6-3 | 14 | CASSLLRGSYEQYF
TRBJ1-2 | - | TRBV10-3 | 14 | CAISDRQASGGYTF
TRBJ1-6 | - | TRBV5-1 | 13 | CASSSLGDSPLHF
TRBJ2-1 | - | TRBV25-1 | 13 | CASSLPGSNEQFF
TRBJ1-6 | - | TRBV5-8 | 14 | CASSLGQGNSPLHF